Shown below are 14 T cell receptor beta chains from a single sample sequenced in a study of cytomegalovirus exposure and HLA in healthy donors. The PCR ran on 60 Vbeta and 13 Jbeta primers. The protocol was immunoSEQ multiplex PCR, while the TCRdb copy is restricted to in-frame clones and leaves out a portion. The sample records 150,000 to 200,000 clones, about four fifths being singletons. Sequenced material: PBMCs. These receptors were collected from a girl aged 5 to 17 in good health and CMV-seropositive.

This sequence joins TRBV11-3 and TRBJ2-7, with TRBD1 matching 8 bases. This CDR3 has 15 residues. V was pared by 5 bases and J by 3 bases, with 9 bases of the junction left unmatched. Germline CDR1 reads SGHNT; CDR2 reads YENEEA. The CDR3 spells CASSPPGTGHYEQYF. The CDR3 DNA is TGTGCCAGCAGCCCTCCTGGGACAGGACACTACGAGCAGTACTTC.

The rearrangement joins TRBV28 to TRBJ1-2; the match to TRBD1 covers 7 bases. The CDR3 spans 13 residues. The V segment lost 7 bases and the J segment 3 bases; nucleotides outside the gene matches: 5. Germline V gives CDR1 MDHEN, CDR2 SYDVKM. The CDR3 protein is CASKSTGDYGYTF. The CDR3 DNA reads TGTGCCAGCAAATCCACAGGGGACTATGGCTACACCTTC.

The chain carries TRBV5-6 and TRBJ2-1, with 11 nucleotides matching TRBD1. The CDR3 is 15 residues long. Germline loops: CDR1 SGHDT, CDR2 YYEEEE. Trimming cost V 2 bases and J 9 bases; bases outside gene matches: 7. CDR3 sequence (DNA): TGTGCCAGCAGCTTTGGGACAGGGGGAATCGGTGAGCAGTTCTTC. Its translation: CASSFGTGGIGEQFF.

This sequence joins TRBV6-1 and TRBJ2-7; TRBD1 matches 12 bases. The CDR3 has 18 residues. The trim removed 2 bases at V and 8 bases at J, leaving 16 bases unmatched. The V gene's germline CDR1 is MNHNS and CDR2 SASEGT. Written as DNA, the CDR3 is TGTGCCAGCAGTGAATCCGGGACAGGGGGCGGGTACTCGATCCAGCAGTACTTC. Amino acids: CASSESGTGGGYSIQQYF.

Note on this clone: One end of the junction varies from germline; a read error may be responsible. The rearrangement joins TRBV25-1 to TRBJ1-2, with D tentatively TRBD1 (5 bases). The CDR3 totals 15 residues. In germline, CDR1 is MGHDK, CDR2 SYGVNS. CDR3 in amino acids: CASRSPRGSALENFF. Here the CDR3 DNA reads TGTGCCAGCAGATCCCCGCGGGGGTCCGCCCTTGAAAACTTCTTC.

Here the CDR3 DNA reads TGTGCCCTTGCCAGGGGTTACACTGAAGCTTTCTTT. It encodes CALARGYTEAFF. This rearrangement joins TRBV30 to TRBJ1-1; D possibly corresponds to TRBD1 (6 bases). V lost 8 bases and J lost 3, with 13 bases in between. Germline loops: CDR1 GTSNPN, CDR2 SVGIG (reference sequence). The CDR3 has 12 residues.

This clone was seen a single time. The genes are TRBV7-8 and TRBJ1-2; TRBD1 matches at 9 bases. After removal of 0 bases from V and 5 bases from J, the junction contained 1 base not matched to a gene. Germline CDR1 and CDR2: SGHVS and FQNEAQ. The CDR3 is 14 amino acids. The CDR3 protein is CASSLAGTGYGYTF. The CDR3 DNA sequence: TGTGCCAGCAGCTTAGCCGGGACAGGGTATGGCTACACCTTC.

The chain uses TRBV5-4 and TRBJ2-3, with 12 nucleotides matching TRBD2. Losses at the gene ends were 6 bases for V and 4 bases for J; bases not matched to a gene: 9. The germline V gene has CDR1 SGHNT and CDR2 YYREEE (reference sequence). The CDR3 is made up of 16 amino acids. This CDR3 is CASTGSSGRVPDTQYF. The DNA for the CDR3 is TGTGCCAGCACGGGCTCTAGCGGGAGGGTCCCAGATACGCAGTATTTT.

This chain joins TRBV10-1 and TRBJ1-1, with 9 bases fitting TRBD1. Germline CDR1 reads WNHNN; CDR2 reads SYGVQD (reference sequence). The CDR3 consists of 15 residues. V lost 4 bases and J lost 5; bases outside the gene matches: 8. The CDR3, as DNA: TGCGCCAGCAGTGGTAGAAACAGGGGGCCTACTGAAGCTTTCTTT. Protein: CASSGRNRGPTEAFF.

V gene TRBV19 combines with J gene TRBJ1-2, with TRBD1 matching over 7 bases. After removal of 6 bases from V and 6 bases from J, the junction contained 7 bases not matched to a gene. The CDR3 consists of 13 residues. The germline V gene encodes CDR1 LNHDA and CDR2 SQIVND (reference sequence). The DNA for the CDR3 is TGTGCCAGTAGACAGGGGTCTGAGGATGGCTACACCTTC. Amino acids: CASRQGSEDGYTF.

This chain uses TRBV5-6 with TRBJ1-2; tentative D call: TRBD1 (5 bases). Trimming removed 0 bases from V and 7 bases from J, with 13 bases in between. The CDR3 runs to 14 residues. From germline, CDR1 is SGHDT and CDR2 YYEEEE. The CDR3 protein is CASSLVSGYSGYTF. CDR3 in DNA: TGTGCCAGCAGCTTGGTTTCAGGGTACTCTGGCTACACCTTC.

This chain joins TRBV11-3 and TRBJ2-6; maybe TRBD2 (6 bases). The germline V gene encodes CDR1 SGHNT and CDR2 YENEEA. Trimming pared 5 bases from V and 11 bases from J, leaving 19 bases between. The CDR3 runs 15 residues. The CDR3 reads CASSLRGGAEDVLTF. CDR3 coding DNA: TGTGCCAGCAGCCTTAGGGGCGGGGCGGAGGACGTCCTGACTTTC.

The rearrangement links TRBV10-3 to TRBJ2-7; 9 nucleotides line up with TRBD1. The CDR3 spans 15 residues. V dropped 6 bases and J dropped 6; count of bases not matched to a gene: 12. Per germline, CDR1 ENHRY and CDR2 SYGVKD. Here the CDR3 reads CAISQTTGGDSEQYF. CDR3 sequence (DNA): TGTGCCATCAGCCAAACGACAGGGGGGGACTCCGAGCAGTACTTC.

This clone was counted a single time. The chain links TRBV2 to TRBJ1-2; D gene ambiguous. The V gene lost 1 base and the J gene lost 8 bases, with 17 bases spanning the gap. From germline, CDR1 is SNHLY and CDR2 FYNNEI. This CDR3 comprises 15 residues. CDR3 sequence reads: CASSEEIGAPWGYTF. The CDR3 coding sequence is TGTGCCAGCAGTGAAGAAATAGGAGCCCCCTGGGGCTACACCTTC. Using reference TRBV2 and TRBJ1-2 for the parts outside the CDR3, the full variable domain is EPEVTQTPSHQVTQMGQEVILRCVPISNHLYFYWYRQILGQKVEFLVSFYNNEISEKSEIFDDQFSVERPDGSNFTLKIRSTKLEDSAMYFCASSEEIGAPWGYTFGSGTRLTVV.